This T cell receptor (beta chain) originates from a study of Ad26.COV2.S vaccination and SARS-CoV-2 variants. The wider study: Donor got 5x10^10 or 1x10^11 viral particles of Ad26.COV2.S. Study-wide results and caveats: The TCR breadth and depth analyses may have understated or missed part of the total T cell responses.

About this clone: The antigen is not known.

Treatment described: approximately 18 received Ad26.COV2.S at low or high dose, single or two shots; about 5 received placebo; per-sample allocation not given. On day 63 after the first injection, vaccine and placebo recipients gave samples. Here immunoSEQ multiplex PCR was the method, and the copy in TCRdb shows in-frame clones only, minus some. The table lists roughly 700,000 clones, more than 70% of them singletons. The CDR3 is 15 residues long. V was trimmed by 4 bases and J by 4 bases, leaving 13 bases between them. The germline gives CDR1 MNHEY, CDR2 SVGAGI. This clonotype was sampled from a person between 18 and 65 years old who received the Ad26.COV2.S COVID-19 vaccine or a placebo. The genes are TRBV6-5 and TRBJ1-4; D is unclear. Source: peripheral blood, taken in a trial of Ad26.COV2.S vaccine versus placebo. The CDR3 loop is CASSSSFVNNEKLFF. CDR3 bases: TGTGCCAGCAGTTCCTCCTTTGTAAATAATGAAAAACTGTTTTTT.